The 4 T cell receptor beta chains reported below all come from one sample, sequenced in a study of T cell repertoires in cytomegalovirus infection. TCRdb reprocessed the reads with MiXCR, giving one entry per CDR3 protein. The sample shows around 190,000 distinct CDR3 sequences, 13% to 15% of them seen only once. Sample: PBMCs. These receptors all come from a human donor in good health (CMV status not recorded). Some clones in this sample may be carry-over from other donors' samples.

The CDR3 nucleotides are TGTGCCAGCAGTTACTCGGTAGGGGCTGGAGCCAAAAACATTCAGTACTTC. It yields the protein CASSYSVGAGAKNIQYF. This chain connects TRBV6-6 to TRBJ2-4; maybe TRBD1 (5 bases). This CDR3 spans 17 amino acids. CDR1 is MNHNY, CDR2 SVGAGI, per germline (reference sequence). V dropped 0 bases and J dropped 0 bases, with 12 bases sitting between them.

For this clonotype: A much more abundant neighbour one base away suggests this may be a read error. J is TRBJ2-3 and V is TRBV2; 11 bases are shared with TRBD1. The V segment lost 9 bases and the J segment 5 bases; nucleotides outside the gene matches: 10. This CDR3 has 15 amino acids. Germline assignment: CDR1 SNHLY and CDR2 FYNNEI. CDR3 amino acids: CARLRDRGFGDTQYF. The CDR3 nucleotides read TGTGCCAGACTGCGGGACAGGGGGTTTGGAGATACGCAGTATTTT.

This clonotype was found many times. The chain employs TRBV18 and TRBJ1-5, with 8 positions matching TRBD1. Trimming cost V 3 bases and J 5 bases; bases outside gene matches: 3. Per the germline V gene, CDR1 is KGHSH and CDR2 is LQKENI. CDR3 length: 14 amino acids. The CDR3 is CASSPTGADQPQHF. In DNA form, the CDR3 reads TGTGCCAGCTCACCGACAGGGGCGGATCAGCCCCAGCATTTT.

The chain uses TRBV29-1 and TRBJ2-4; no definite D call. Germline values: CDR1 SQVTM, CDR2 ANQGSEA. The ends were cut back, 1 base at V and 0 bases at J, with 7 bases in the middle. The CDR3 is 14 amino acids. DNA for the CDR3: TGCAGCGTTGAAGTGGGGTTAGCCAAAAACATTCAGTACTTC. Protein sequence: CSVEVGLAKNIQYF.